The 22 T cell receptor beta chains reported below all come from one sample, sequenced in a study of T cells in tuberculosis. TCRdb's table, derived via immunoSEQ multiplex PCR, lists solely in-frame clones and lacks some. The table has some 34,000 clones, roughly 90% seen once. The specimen sequenced was PBMCs. These TCRs come from a donor between 10 and 29 years old with latent tuberculosis or without tuberculosis infection. Some clones in this sample may be carry-over from other donors' samples.

The rearrangement joins TRBV4-1 to TRBJ1-1, with D uncertain. Deletions cut 0 bases from V and 8 bases from J, with 13 bases between. Germline values: CDR1 MGHRA, CDR2 YSYEKL. CDR3 length: 14 residues. This CDR3 is CASSQDSKGGEAFF. CDR3 DNA sequence: TGCGCCAGCAGCCAAGATTCGAAAGGAGGCGAAGCTTTCTTT.

This chain joins TRBV2 and TRBJ1-5; a weak D match, TRBD1 (6 bases). Germline V gene data show CDR1 as SNHLY and CDR2 as FYNNEI. The V and J ends lost 7 bases and 3 bases respectively, with 10 bases between them. This CDR3 region has 13 residues. The CDR3 region is CASKRDTNQPQHF. The CDR3 DNA reads TGTGCCAGCAAGAGGGACACCAATCAGCCCCAGCATTTT. The full variable domain, with the rest looked up from reference TRBV2 and TRBJ1-5, is EPEVTQTPSHQVTQMGQEVILRCVPISNHLYFYWYRQILGQKVEFLVSFYNNEISEKSEIFDDQFSVERPDGSNFTLKIRSTKLEDSAMYFCASKRDTNQPQHFGDGTRLSIL.

The chain joins TRBV6-1 to TRBJ1-2; possible D gene TRBD1, 6 bases. V dropped 0 bases and J dropped 4 bases, with 12 bases sitting between them. From germline, CDR1 is MNHNS and CDR2 SASEGT. This CDR3 contains 15 residues. This CDR3 is CASSEAKVRGYGYTF. CDR3 nucleotide sequence: TGTGCCAGCAGTGAAGCGAAGGTCAGGGGCTATGGCTACACCTTC.

This chain uses TRBV10-1 with TRBJ1-2; D not resolved. Trimming shortened V by 3 bases and J by 2 bases, and 7 bases separated the two germline ends. The CDR3 is made up of 13 amino acids. The germline CDR1 and CDR2 sequences are WNHNN and SYGVQD (reference sequence). The CDR3 sequence is CASSDVRNYGYTF. In nucleotides, the CDR3 is TGCGCCAGCAGTGACGTCAGAAACTATGGCTACACCTTC.

The rearrangement uses TRBV27 and TRBJ2-1; 9 bases agree with TRBD1. There are 17 residues in the CDR3. Germline-derived CDR1 and CDR2 are MNHEY and SMNVEV (reference sequence). After removal of 3 bases from V and 5 bases from J, the junction contained 11 bases not matched to a gene. The CDR3 DNA is TGTGCCAGCAGTTTTCGAACCGGGACAGGGCTCAACAATGAGCAGTTCTTC. It specifies CASSFRTGTGLNNEQFF.

J is TRBJ2-1 and V is TRBV11-2; 11 bases align to TRBD2. The germline V gene has CDR1 SGHAT and CDR2 FQNNGV. Unmatched junction bases numbered 14, after V lost 0 bases and J lost 7 bases. CDR3 length equals 19 residues. The chain's CDR3 is CASSLDRGVAGGPRNEQFF. In DNA, the CDR3 is TGTGCCAGCAGCTTAGATCGAGGAGTAGCGGGGGGGCCTCGAAATGAGCAGTTCTTC.

The chain has TRBV12-5 and TRBJ2-1; 8 nucleotides agree with TRBD2. The germline V gene has CDR1 LGHNT and CDR2 FRNRAP. After removal of 7 bases from V and 7 bases from J, the junction contained 9 bases not matched to a gene. This CDR3 is built from 14 residues. The CDR3 here is CASAGGGRENEQFF. In DNA, the CDR3 is TGTGCTAGTGCGGGCGGGGGGCGAGAAAATGAGCAGTTCTTC.

In this sample, this clone turned up once. This chain links TRBV9 with TRBJ2-1, with D maybe TRBD1 (6 bases). V was shortened by 2 bases and J by 0 bases, with 9 bases between the two germline ends. This CDR3 is 15 amino acids long. Germline values: CDR1 SGDLS, CDR2 YYNGEE. CDR3 protein: CASSVAGDSYNEQFF. CDR3 bases: TGTGCCAGCAGCGTCGCAGGGGACTCCTACAATGAGCAGTTCTTC.

V is TRBV6-6 and J is TRBJ1-4, with 8 bases fitting TRBD1. CDR3 length: 16 residues. CDR1 MNHNY and CDR2 SVGAGI come from the germline V gene (reference sequence). With V trimmed by 7 bases and J by 5 bases, 12 bases remained unmatched. DNA for the CDR3: TGTGCCAGCACCTCCGCACCGACAGGGGCAAATGAAAAACTGTTTTTT. Protein sequence: CASTSAPTGANEKLFF.

This chain joins TRBV15 and TRBJ2-7; unclear D gene. The CDR3 spans 13 residues. Germline loops: CDR1 LNHNV, CDR2 YYDKDF (reference sequence). V was trimmed by 1 base and J by 7 bases, leaving 11 bases between them. The CDR3 coding sequence is TGTGCCACCAGCAGAGCCGCGGCCCGGGAGCAGTACTTC. This sequence encodes CATSRAAAREQYF.

The CDR3 sequence is CASSYHRGGGTEAFF. DNA of the CDR3: TGTGCCAGCAGTTACCACAGGGGGGGCGGCACTGAAGCTTTCTTT. This chain uses TRBV6-5 with TRBJ1-1; 8 positions match TRBD1. Germline lookup yields CDR1 MNHEY and CDR2 SVGAGI. Germline trimming cut 2 bases from V and 4 bases from J; bases unmatched to any gene: 6. This CDR3 has 15 amino acids.

This chain links TRBV5-6 with TRBJ2-7, with 8 bases fitting TRBD2. V was pared by 1 base and J by 6 bases, with 9 bases of the junction left unmatched. CDR1 is SGHDT and CDR2 is YYEEEE in the germline V gene. The CDR3 length is 15 residues. CDR3 sequence reads: CASSLRREGRSEQYF. The DNA for the CDR3 is TGTGCCAGCAGCTTGCGCCGGGAGGGGAGGAGCGAGCAGTACTTC.

The chain links TRBV19 to TRBJ1-1, with TRBD1 matching 7 bases. Trimming at V came to 7 bases and at J to 4 bases, leaving 6 bases not matched to a gene. The CDR3 covers 13 residues. CDR1 and CDR2 from the germline V gene are LNHDA and SQIVND (reference sequence). For the CDR3, the DNA is TGTGCCAGTATGGTGTCAGGGGGCACTGAAGCTTTCTTT. It yields the protein CASMVSGGTEAFF.

This clone was recorded only once. The V and J genes are TRBV28 and TRBJ2-1; TRBD2 agrees at 13 bases. CDR1 is MDHEN and CDR2 is SYDVKM in the germline V gene. The V gene end was trimmed by 5 bases and the J gene end by 9 bases; junction bases not matched to a gene: 19. The CDR3 length is 19 residues. CDR3 sequence (DNA): TGTGCCAGCAGTACCTCCACCGGGACTAGCGGGAATCTAATAGGTGAGCAGTTCTTC. Translation gives CASSTSTGTSGNLIGEQFF.

The V and J genes are TRBV14 and TRBJ2-2; 7 nucleotides agree with TRBD1. The germline V gene encodes CDR1 SGHDN and CDR2 FVKESK. V lost 5 bases, J lost 5 bases, and 17 bases stayed unmatched. The CDR3 covers 18 residues. The CDR3 nucleotides read TGTGCCAGCAGCTTCTACCCGCTCGACAGGGAGCTTACCGGGGAGCTGTTTTTT. This codes for CASSFYPLDRELTGELFF.

This chain links TRBV7-6 with TRBJ1-3; tentatively, D is TRBD1 (6 bases). Germline CDR1 is SGHVS and CDR2 is FNYEAQ. With 5 bases removed from V and 0 bases from J, the gap between germline ends came to 11 bases. The CDR3 spans 15 residues. DNA of the CDR3: TGTGCCAGCAGCGTTACAGGGAACTCTGGAAACACCATATATTTT. Translated, it gives CASSVTGNSGNTIYF.

V gene TRBV5-1 combines with J gene TRBJ1-2; 7 bases fit TRBD1. After removal of 1 base from V and 7 bases from J, the junction contained 10 bases not matched to a gene. The CDR3 extends over 15 amino acids. The V gene's germline CDR1 is SGHRS and CDR2 YFSETQ. CDR3 amino acids: CASSLNVGGLGGYTF. In DNA form, the CDR3 reads TGCGCCAGCAGCTTGAACGTAGGGGGCCTTGGTGGCTACACCTTC.

The chain combines TRBV7-9 with TRBJ2-1; 13 bases match TRBD2. The CDR3 covers 16 residues. The junction had 7 bases not matched to a gene; V was cut back by 1 base and J by 10 bases. Germline V lookup: CDR1 SEHNR, CDR2 FQNEAQ (reference sequence). The CDR3 is CASSLDTSGRAGEQFF. CDR3 nucleotide sequence: TGTGCCAGCAGCTTAGATACTAGCGGGAGGGCCGGGGAGCAGTTCTTC.

This chain joins TRBV27 and TRBJ1-1, with a tentative D call TRBD1 (5 bases). The CDR3 totals 18 residues. V was cut by 2 bases and J by 3 bases, with 22 bases left in between. Germline-derived CDR1 and CDR2 are MNHEY and SMNVEV (reference sequence). CDR3 bases: TGTGCCAGCAGTTTAAGGCCCCAGGCAGGGTATTCGGACACTGAAGCTTTCTTT. Translation: CASSLRPQAGYSDTEAFF.

This clone occurred a few times. This sample also contains other DNA sequences that code for the same CDR3. The rearrangement uses TRBV6-5 and TRBJ1-5, with D perhaps matching TRBD1 (6 bases). The CDR3 covers 15 residues. V was shortened by 0 bases and J by 1 base, with 7 bases between the two germline ends. The germline V gene encodes CDR1 MNHEY and CDR2 SVGAGI. CDR3 loop: CASSYSDSSNQPQHF. The CDR3 DNA is TGTGCCAGCAGTTACTCGGACAGCAGCAATCAGCCCCAGCATTTT.

This clone came up once. The chain employs TRBV28 and TRBJ1-1, with 8 positions matching TRBD1. The CDR3 spans 14 residues. Trimming took 6 bases from V and 3 from J; bases not matched to a gene: 6. Germline CDR1 reads MDHEN; CDR2 reads SYDVKM. CDR3 sequence (DNA): TGTGCCAGCAGCTCAGGGGGCAAGGACACTGAAGCTTTCTTT. It translates to CASSSGGKDTEAFF.

The chain uses TRBV29-1 and TRBJ2-4; maybe TRBD2 (6 bases). Germline V gene data show CDR1 as SQVTM and CDR2 as ANQGSEA. Trimming cost V 1 base and J 13 bases, with 14 bases left between them. The CDR3 sequence is 12 residues long. CDR3 sequence: CSVEGGTQNQYF. The CDR3 DNA reads as TGCAGCGTTGAAGGCGGGACGCAAAACCAGTACTTC. Using reference TRBV29-1 and TRBJ2-4 for the parts outside the CDR3, the full variable domain is SAVISQKPSRDICQRGTSLTIQCQVDSQVTMMFWYRQQPGQSLTLIATANQGSEATYESGFVIDKFPISRPNLTFSTLTVSNMSPEDSSIYLCSVEGGTQNQYFGAGTRLSVL.